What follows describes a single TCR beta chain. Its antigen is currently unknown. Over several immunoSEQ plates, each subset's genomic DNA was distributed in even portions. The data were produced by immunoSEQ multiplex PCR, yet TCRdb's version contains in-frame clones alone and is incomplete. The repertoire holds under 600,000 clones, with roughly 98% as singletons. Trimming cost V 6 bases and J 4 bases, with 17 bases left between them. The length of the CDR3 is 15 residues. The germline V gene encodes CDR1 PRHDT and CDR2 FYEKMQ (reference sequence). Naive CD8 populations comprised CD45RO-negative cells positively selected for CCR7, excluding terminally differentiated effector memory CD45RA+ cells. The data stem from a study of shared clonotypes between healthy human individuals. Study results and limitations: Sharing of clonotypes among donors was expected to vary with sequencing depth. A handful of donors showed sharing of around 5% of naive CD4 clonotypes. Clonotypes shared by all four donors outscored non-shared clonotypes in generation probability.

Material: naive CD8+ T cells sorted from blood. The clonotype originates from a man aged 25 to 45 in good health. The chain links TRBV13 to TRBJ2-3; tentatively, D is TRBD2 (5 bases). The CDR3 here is CASRASTIYPDTQYF. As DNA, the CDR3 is TGTGCCAGCAGGGCTAGCACCATCTACCCAGATACGCAGTATTTT.